The clone carrying this T cell receptor beta chain was counted between two and nine times. Its matching antigen is unknown. The sample belongs to a study of regulatory T cells in long-lasting Graves disease. Overall study: Graves' patients with a new diagnosis had received antithyroid drugs under 3 months. Findings of the study overall: Repertoires from persistent disease leaned toward TRBV28, TRBJ1-2 and TRBJ2-5.

Germline V CDR1 and CDR2: SGHRS, YFSETQ. V shed 2 bases and J shed 2 bases, with 8 bases lying between them. The CDR3 is made up of 14 amino acids. Through Arm-PCR of CDR3 regions and iRepertoire HTBI primers, TCR beta libraries were built. TCRdb analysed the multiplex PCR reads with MiXCR anew, one entry per CDR3 protein. Here the sample spans more than 450,000 distinct CDR3 sequences, 16% being singletons. Time point meaning: newly diagnosed GD, antithyroid drugs for less than 3 months. PBMCs were the source of the RNA used for TCR sequencing. The guidelines of the American Thyroid Association were the basis for diagnosing Graves' disease. This sample was shared with a second study, whose subject was T cells in Graves' hyperthyroidism and ophthalmopathy. That study adds: HTBI primers were used for first-round RT-PCR of the TCR CDR3.

The chain employs TRBV5-1 and TRBJ2-1; D may be TRBD2 (6 bases). The sample here was peripheral blood mononuclear cells (PBMCs), taken at new diagnosis, from a patient treated with antithyroid drugs. The receptor comes from a middle-aged man with Graves disease. CDR3 sequence: CASSFRGTYNEQFF. In nucleotides, the CDR3 is TGCGCCAGCAGCTTTCGCGGGACCTACAATGAGCAGTTCTTC. The complete variable domain, with remaining parts taken from reference TRBV5-1 and TRBJ2-1, reads KAGVTQTPRYLIKTRGQQVTLSCSPISGHRSVSWYQQTPGQGLQFLFEYFSETQRNKGNFPGRFSGRQFSNSRSEMNVSTLELGDSALYLCASSFRGTYNEQFFGPGTRLTVL.